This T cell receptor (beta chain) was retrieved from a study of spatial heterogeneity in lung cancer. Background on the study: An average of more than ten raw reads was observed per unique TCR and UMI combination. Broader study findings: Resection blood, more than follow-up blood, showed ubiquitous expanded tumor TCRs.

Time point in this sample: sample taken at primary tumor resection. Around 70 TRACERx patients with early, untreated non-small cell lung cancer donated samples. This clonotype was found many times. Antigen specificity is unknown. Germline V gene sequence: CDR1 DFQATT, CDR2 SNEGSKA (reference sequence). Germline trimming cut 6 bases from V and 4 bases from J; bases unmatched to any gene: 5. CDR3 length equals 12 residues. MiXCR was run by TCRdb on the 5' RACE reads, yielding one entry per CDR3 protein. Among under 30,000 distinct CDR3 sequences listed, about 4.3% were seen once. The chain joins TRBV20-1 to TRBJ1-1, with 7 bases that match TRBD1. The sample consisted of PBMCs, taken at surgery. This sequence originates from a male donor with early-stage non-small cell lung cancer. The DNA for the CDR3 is TGCAGTGCCCAAACAGGGGTCACTGAAGCTTTCTTT. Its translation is CSAQTGVTEAFF.